Shown below are 9 T cell receptor beta chains from a single sample sequenced in a study of T-cell reconstitution after alpha-beta-depleted transplantation in children. Library preparation (for TCRbeta) was performed with unique molecular identifiers. TCRdb reprocessed the PCR reads with MiXCR, giving one entry per CDR3 protein. The data show about a million distinct CDR3 sequences, with about 29% seen just once and roughly 27% held by the top ten. Sequences were derived from PBMCs, mostly from graft donor cells, sampled 360 days after TCRalphabeta/CD19-depleted stem cell transplant. Every receptor here comes from a boy under two years old who had a stem cell transplant for SCID, so the T cells may come from the graft donor.

The sample holds a few counts of this clonotype. The chain carries TRBV20-1 and TRBJ2-7; TRBD1 agrees at 7 bases. The CDR3 loop spans 14 amino acids. Germline CDR1 is DFQATT and CDR2 is SNEGSKA (reference sequence). V lost 6 bases, J lost 5 bases, and 13 bases stayed unmatched. The chain's CDR3 is CSAGTDPLDNEQYF. CDR3 in DNA: TGCAGTGCCGGGACAGACCCCTTGGATAACGAGCAGTACTTC.

This sequence joins TRBV28 and TRBJ1-3; the D is unclear. Germline V gene data show CDR1 as MDHEN and CDR2 as SYDVKM. The CDR3 covers 15 residues. Trimming took off 4 bases at V and 0 bases at J, with 10 bases between the two ends. CDR3 coding DNA: TGTGCCAGCAGTTCCTCAGGTTCCTCTGGAAACACCATATATTTT. As protein: CASSSSGSSGNTIYF.

This clonotype turned up a few times. The rearrangement links TRBV5-6 to TRBJ2-7, with D possibly called TRBD1 or TRBD2 (6 bases each). V lost 4 bases, J lost 3 bases, and 20 bases lay in between. Germline loops: CDR1 SGHDT, CDR2 YYEEEE. This CDR3 contains 16 residues. The CDR3: CASSGAGGRIYYEQYF. In nucleotides, the CDR3 is TGTGCCAGCAGCGGGGCTGGGGGGCGCATTTACTACGAGCAGTACTTC.

Only a few counts were recorded for this clonotype. The rearrangement links TRBV20-1 to TRBJ2-3; 7 positions agree with TRBD2. CDR1 and CDR2 from the germline V gene are DFQATT and SNEGSKA (reference sequence). After removal of 0 bases from V and 5 bases from J, the junction contained 8 bases not matched to a gene. CDR3 length: 15 residues. CDR3 protein: CSARDNKRGGDTQYF. CDR3 nucleotides: TGCAGTGCTAGAGATAACAAGCGGGGAGGAGATACGCAGTATTTT.

Only a few counts were recorded for this clonotype. J is TRBJ1-2 and V is TRBV12-3 or TRBV12-4, with 7 bases matching TRBD1. The trim removed 5 bases at V and 8 bases at J, leaving 5 bases unmatched. This CDR3 spans 12 amino acids. In nucleotides, the CDR3 is TGTGCCAGCAGTGGGACAGAAGACGGCTACACCTTC. This sequence encodes CASSGTEDGYTF.

V is TRBV19 and J is TRBJ1-5, with D possibly being TRBD1 (6 bases). The CDR3 length is 13 residues. Trimming pared 7 bases from V and 4 bases from J, leaving 11 bases between. CDR1 is LNHDA and CDR2 is SQIVND in the germline V gene (reference sequence). CDR3 in DNA: TGTGCCAGTAAACAGGGAGGGAATCAGCCCCAGCATTTT. Residues: CASKQGGNQPQHF.

This clonotype was counted only a few times. The chain uses TRBV5-5 and TRBJ1-1; maybe TRBD1 (5 bases). This CDR3 spans 13 amino acids. Germline V gene sequence: CDR1 SGHKS, CDR2 YYEKEE (reference sequence). V lost 6 bases and J 6 bases, leaving 15 bases between the germline ends. The CDR3 spells CASTWGGAAEAFF. The DNA of the CDR3 is TGTGCCAGCACCTGGGGGGGAGCGGCTGAAGCTTTCTTT.

This clonotype occurred a few times. The chain is built from TRBV12-3 or TRBV12-4 and TRBJ1-6, with D possibly TRBD1 on 6 matching bases. The CDR3 is 18 residues long. Trimming took off 1 base at V and 6 bases at J, with 19 bases between the two ends. The CDR3 nucleotides read TGTGCCAGCAGTTTAGAAGGGAGCCAGGGGATCCTTAATTCACCCCTCCACTTT. Its protein product is CASSLEGSQGILNSPLHF.

This clonotype appeared a single time. The chain joins TRBV5-1 to TRBJ2-5; perhaps TRBD2 as D (5 bases). Germline V gene lookup returns CDR1 SGHRS and CDR2 YFSETQ. The ends were cut back, 0 bases at V and 5 bases at J, with 11 bases in the middle. The CDR3 is made up of 14 amino acids. The CDR3 nucleotides are TGCGCCAGCAGCTTGGAGGTGGGGAGCGAGACCCAGTACTTC. It codes for CASSLEVGSETQYF.